This T cell receptor beta chain appears in the sequencing data of a study of neurological immune-mediated disorders. Broader study findings: According to phylogenetic grouping, one related-CDR3 cluster, a possible signature, contained the repertoires of 18 of 34 multiple sclerosis patients.

Germline trimming cut 4 bases from V and 8 bases from J; bases unmatched to any gene: 5. Germline CDR1 KGHSH, CDR2 LQKENI. This CDR3 region has 13 residues. In the case of this clonotype: Its specificity is unknown.

5'RACE with 10-nucleotide random UMIs produced the cDNA. TCRdb re-called the 5' RACE reads with MiXCR, one entry per CDR3 protein. The table lists 69,000 or so distinct CDR3 sequences, roughly 4.8% of them singletons. The unsorted libraries had their origin in 2 million PBMCs stored at -80 C. This receptor was obtained from a woman in her 70s with multiple sclerosis. Specimen: PBMCs. The rearrangement joins TRBV18 to TRBJ2-1, with 7 bases fitting TRBD2. CDR3 nucleotide sequence: TGTGCCAGCTCACTAGCGGGTTCGGATGAGCAGTTCTTC. This codes for CASSLAGSDEQFF.